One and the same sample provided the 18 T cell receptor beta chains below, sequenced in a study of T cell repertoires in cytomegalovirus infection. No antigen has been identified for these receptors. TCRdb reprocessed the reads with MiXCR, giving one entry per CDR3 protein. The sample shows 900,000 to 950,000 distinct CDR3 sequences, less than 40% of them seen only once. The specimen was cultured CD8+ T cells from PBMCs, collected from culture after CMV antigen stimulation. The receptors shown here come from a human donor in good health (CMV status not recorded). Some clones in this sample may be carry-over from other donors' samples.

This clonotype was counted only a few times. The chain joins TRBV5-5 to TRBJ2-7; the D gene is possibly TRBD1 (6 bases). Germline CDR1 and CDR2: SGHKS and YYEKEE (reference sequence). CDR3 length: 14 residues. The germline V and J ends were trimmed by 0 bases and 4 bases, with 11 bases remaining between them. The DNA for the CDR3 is TGTGCCAGCAGCTTGGGGGGGCCCGTGTACGAGCAGTACTTC. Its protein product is CASSLGGPVYEQYF.

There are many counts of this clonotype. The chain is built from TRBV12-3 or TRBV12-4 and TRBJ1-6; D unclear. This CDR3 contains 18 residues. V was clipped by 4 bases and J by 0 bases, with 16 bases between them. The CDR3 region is CASSSRLLGTSYNSPLHF. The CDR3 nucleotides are TGTGCCAGCAGTTCGCGGTTGCTGGGCACCTCCTATAATTCACCCCTCCACTTT.

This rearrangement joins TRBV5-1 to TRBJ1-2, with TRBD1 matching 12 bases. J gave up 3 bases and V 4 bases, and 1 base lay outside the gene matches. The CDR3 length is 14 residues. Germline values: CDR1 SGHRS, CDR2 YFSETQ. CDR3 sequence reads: CASSGTGGYYGYTF. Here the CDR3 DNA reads TGCGCCAGCAGCGGGACAGGGGGCTACTATGGCTACACCTTC.

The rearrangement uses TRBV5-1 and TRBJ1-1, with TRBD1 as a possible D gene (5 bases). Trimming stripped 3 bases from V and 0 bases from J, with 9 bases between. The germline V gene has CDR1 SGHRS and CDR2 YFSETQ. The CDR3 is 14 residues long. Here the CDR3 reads CASSWGNMNTEAFF. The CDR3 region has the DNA TGCGCCAGCAGCTGGGGGAACATGAACACTGAAGCTTTCTTT.

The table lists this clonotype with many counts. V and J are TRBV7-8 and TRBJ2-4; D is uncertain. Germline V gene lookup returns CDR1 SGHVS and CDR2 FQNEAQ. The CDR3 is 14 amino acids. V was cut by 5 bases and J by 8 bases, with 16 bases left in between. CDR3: CASSPIGPTDIQYF. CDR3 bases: TGTGCCAGCAGCCCCATAGGGCCTACGGACATTCAGTACTTC.

The CDR3 is CASSAYPADSHDSTDTQYF. CDR3 coding DNA: TGTGCCAGCAGCGCGTATCCCGCGGACTCCCACGACTCCACAGATACGCAGTATTTT. This chain uses TRBV11-2 with TRBJ2-3; weak D call: TRBD2 (5 bases). Trimming took off 5 bases at V and 2 bases at J, with 26 bases between the two ends. The CDR3 extends over 19 amino acids. CDR1 SGHAT and CDR2 FQNNGV come from the germline V gene.

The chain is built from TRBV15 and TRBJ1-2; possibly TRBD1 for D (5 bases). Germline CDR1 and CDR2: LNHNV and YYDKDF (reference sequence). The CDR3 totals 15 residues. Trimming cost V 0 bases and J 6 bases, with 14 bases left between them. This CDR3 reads CATSRDMGGAHGYTF. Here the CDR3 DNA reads TGTGCCACCAGCAGAGACATGGGCGGGGCCCATGGCTACACCTTC.

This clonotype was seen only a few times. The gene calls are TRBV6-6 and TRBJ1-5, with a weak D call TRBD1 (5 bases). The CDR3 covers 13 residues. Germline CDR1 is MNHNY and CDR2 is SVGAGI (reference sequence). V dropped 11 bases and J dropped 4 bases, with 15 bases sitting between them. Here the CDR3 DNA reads TGTGCCGGCGACGCGGGGGGTAATCAGCCCCAGCATTTT. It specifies CAGDAGGNQPQHF.

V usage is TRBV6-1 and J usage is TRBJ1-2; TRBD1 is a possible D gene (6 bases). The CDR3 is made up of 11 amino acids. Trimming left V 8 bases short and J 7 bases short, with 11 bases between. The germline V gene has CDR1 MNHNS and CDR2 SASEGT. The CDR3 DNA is TGTGCCAGCTTTGGGGGCGGTGGCTACACCTTC. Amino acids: CASFGGGGYTF.

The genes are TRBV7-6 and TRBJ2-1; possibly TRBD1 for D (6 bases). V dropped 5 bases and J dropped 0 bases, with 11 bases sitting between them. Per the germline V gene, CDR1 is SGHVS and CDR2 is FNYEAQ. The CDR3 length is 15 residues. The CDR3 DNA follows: TGTGCCAGCAGCAACAGGGCCTCCTCCTACAATGAGCAGTTCTTC. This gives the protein CASSNRASSYNEQFF.

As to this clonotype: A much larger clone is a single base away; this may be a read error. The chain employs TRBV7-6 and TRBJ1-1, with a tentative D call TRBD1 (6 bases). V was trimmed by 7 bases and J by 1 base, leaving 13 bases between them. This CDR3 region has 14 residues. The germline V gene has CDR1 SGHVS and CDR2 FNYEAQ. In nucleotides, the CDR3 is TGTGCCAGCATCTCAGGGGTTACGAACACTGAAGCTTTCTTT. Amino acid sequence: CASISGVTNTEAFF.

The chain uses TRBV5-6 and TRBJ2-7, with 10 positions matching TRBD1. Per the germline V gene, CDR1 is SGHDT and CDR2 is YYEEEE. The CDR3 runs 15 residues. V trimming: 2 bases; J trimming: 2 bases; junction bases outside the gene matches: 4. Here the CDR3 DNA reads TGTGCCAGCAGCTTTGGGACAGGGGCGGCCTACGAGCAGTACGTC. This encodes CASSFGTGAAYEQYV.

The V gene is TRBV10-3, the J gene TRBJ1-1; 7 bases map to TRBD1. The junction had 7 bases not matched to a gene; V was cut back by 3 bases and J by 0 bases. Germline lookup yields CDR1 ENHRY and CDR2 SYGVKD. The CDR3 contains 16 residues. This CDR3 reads CAISDPGTALNTEAFF. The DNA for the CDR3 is TGTGCCATCAGTGATCCAGGGACAGCTCTGAACACTGAAGCTTTCTTT.

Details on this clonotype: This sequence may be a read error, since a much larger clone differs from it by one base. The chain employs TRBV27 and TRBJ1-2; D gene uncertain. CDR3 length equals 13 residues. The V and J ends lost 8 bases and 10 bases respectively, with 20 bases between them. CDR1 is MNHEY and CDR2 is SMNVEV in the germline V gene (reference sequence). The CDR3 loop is CASGVGNVKDYTF. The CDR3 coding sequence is TGTGCCAGCGGGGTAGGGAATGTTAAGGACTACACCTTC.

The DNA for the CDR3 is TGTGCCAGCAGCTTCCGCGGGGTCTACGAGCAGTACTTC. It specifies CASSFRGVYEQYF. This chain uses TRBV13 with TRBJ2-7; possible D gene TRBD2, 6 bases. From germline, CDR1 is PRHDT and CDR2 FYEKMQ (reference sequence). V was clipped by 3 bases and J by 3 bases, with 9 bases between them. CDR3 size: 13 residues. The whole variable domain, filled in from reference TRBV13 and TRBJ2-7, reads AAGVIQSPRHLIKEKRETATLKCYPIPRHDTVYWYQQGPGQDPQFLISFYEKMQSDKGSIPDRFSAQQFSDYHSELNMSSLELGDSALYFCASSFRGVYEQYFGPGTRLTVT.

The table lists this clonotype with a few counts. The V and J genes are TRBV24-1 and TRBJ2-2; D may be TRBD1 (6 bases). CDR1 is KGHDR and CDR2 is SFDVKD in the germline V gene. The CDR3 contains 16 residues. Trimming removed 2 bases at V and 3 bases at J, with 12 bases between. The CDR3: CATSDSVKGDTGELFF. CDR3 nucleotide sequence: TGTGCCACCAGTGATTCCGTAAAGGGGGACACCGGGGAGCTGTTTTTT.

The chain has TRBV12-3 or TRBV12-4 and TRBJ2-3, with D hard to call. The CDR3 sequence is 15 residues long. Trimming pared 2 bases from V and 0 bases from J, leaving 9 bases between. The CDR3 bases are TGTGCCAGCAGTTTATTCCTTCAAAGCACAGATACGCAGTATTTT. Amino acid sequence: CASSLFLQSTDTQYF.

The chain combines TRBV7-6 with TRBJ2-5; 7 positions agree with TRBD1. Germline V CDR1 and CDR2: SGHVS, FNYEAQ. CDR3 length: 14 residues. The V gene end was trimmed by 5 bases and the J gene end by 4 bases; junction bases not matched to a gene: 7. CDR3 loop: CASSLTGTGETQYF. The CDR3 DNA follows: TGTGCCAGCAGCCTGACAGGGACCGGAGAGACCCAGTACTTC.